These 8 T cell receptor beta chains originate from one sample sequenced in a study of blood T cell repertoires in COVID-19. Produced via immunoSEQ multiplex PCR; TCRdb's table is partial and in-frame only. The data show about 82,000 clones, with 85% seen just once and 18% held by the top ten. The sequencing input was peripheral blood. The source of these receptors is an elderly man with active or convalescent COVID-19.

The chain has TRBV10-2 and TRBJ1-1; D remains unclear. The ends were cut back, 5 bases at V and 11 bases at J, with 18 bases in the middle. The CDR3 is 13 residues long. Germline values: CDR1 WSHSY, CDR2 SAAADI. In nucleotides, the CDR3 is TGCGCCAGCAGTTTATCGGACGGGAGGCAGGCTTTCTTT. Protein: CASSLSDGRQAFF.

The chain combines TRBV9 with TRBJ2-3, with 8 bases aligning to TRBD1. The length of the CDR3 is 13 residues. After removal of 3 bases from V and 8 bases from J, the junction contained 5 bases not matched to a gene. CDR1 and CDR2 (germline): SGDLS, YYNGEE. The DNA of the CDR3 is TGTGCCAGCAGCGCAGAAACAGGGGGTACGCAGTATTTT. It is translated as CASSAETGGTQYF.

J is TRBJ2-1 and V is TRBV3-1 (or the pseudogene TRBV3-2), with 12 bases that match TRBD2. The CDR3 runs 13 residues. V was pared by 4 bases and J by 9 bases, with 1 base of the junction left unmatched. The germline V gene has CDR1 LGHDT and CDR2 YNNKEL (reference sequence). CDR3 loop: CASSPSGGVEQFF. As DNA, the CDR3 is TGTGCCAGCAGCCCTAGCGGGGGGGTTGAGCAGTTCTTC.

This clone was picked up a small number of times. The rearrangement uses TRBV19 and TRBJ1-2, with D tentatively TRBD1 (5 bases). Per the germline V gene, CDR1 is LNHDA and CDR2 is SQIVND (reference sequence). This CDR3 has 13 amino acids. The V gene lost 4 bases and the J gene lost 2 bases, with 8 bases spanning the gap. The CDR3 DNA reads TGTGCCAGTAGTACGACAGTAAACTATGGCTACACCTTC. Amino acid sequence: CASSTTVNYGYTF. The entire variable domain, with the rest obtained from reference TRBV19 and TRBJ1-2, is as follows: DGGITQSPKYLFRKEGQNVTLSCEQNLNHDAMYWYRQDPGQGLRLIYYSQIVNDFQKGDIAEGYSVSREKKESFPLTVTSAQKNPTAFYLCASSTTVNYGYTFGSGTRLTVV.

The chain carries TRBV19 and TRBJ1-6; tentatively, D is TRBD1 (5 bases). The CDR3 extends over 17 amino acids. Trimming took off 3 bases at V and 4 bases at J, with 16 bases between the two ends. CDR1 and CDR2 from the germline V gene are LNHDA and SQIVND (reference sequence). The CDR3 here is CASSMGLSSGYNSPLHF. The CDR3 coding sequence is TGTGCCAGTAGTATGGGACTTTCCAGCGGGTATAATTCACCCCTCCACTTT.

The CDR3 DNA is TGTGCCAGTAGTAAAGGACTAGCGGGAATCACAGATACGCAGTATTTT. Amino acids: CASSKGLAGITDTQYF. This rearrangement joins TRBV19 to TRBJ2-3; 12 positions match TRBD2. From germline, CDR1 is LNHDA and CDR2 SQIVND (reference sequence). The J segment lost 2 bases and the V segment lost 4 bases, leaving 4 bases of the junction unmatched. The CDR3 sequence is 16 residues long.

The chain is built from TRBV21-1 and TRBJ2-7; TRBD2 was called by the table and not checked on the DNA. TRBV21-1 corresponds to a pseudogene. The CDR3 is made up of 16 amino acids. The CDR3 region is CASSKGGGAGDYEQYV. CDR3 DNA sequence: TGTGCCAGCAGCAAAGGAGGGGGGGCAGGGGACTACGAGCAGTACGTC.

The V call is TRBV3-1 (or the pseudogene TRBV3-2), the J call TRBJ2-3, with 7 bases identical to TRBD2. V dropped 1 base and J dropped 0; count of bases not matched to a gene: 7. CDR3 length: 17 amino acids. Germline V gives CDR1 LGHDT, CDR2 YNNKEL (reference sequence). CDR3 residues: CASSQVLTSRSTDTQYF. The DNA for the CDR3 is TGTGCCAGCAGCCAAGTACTGACTAGCAGGAGCACAGATACGCAGTATTTT.